Shown below are 5 T cell receptor beta chains from a single sample sequenced in a study of shared clonotypes between healthy human individuals. Measured with immunoSEQ multiplex PCR; TCRdb has only the in-frame clones, and not every one. Among 2 million to 2.5 million clones listed, just over 90% were seen once. Sequencing was done on a sample of naive CD4+ T cells from PBMCs. Subset denoted: CD45RA+ positively selected. These receptors came from a man aged 18-30 years in good health. Some clones in this sample may be carry-over from other donors' samples.

CDR3 amino acids: CASSGDRFGYEQYF. CDR3 DNA: TGTGCCAGCAGCGGGGACAGGTTTGGGTACGAGCAGTACTTC. This chain connects TRBV7-9 to TRBJ2-7; 8 nucleotides align to TRBD1. The CDR3 contains 14 residues. Germline assignment: CDR1 SEHNR and CDR2 FQNEAQ (reference sequence). The junction had 7 bases not matched to a gene; V was cut back by 5 bases and J by 4 bases.

The chain has TRBV6-6 and TRBJ1-5; no definite D call. Deletions cut 2 bases from V and 9 bases from J, with 11 bases between. Germline lookup yields CDR1 MNHNY and CDR2 SVGAGI (reference sequence). CDR3 length: 13 residues. CDR3 sequence reads: CASSYDRGTPQHF. The DNA of the CDR3 is TGTGCCAGCAGTTACGACCGGGGTACGCCCCAGCATTTT.

V usage is TRBV7-3 and J usage is TRBJ2-2; D gene uncertain. This CDR3 has 13 residues. Germline V gene sequence: CDR1 SGHTA, CDR2 FQGTGA. Trimming left V 2 bases short and J 6 bases short, with 7 bases between. The CDR3 bases are TGTGCCAGCAGCTTAGGTCATGCCGGGGAGCTGTTTTTT. Protein sequence: CASSLGHAGELFF.

This clone was counted only a few times. The chain employs TRBV21-1 and TRBJ1-5. TRBV21-1 is a recognized pseudogene. The CDR3 loop spans 10 amino acids. The chain's CDR3 is CASSKGLQHF. Here the CDR3 DNA reads TGTGCCAGCAGCAAAGGACTGCAGCATTTT.

The chain recombines TRBV30 with TRBJ2-3; 8 nucleotides line up with TRBD2. This CDR3 has 16 amino acids. Germline V gene lookup returns CDR1 GTSNPN and CDR2 SVGIG (reference sequence). J lost 10 bases, V lost 0 bases, and 15 bases had no gene match. CDR3 sequence reads: CAWSVGVGPSGLPQYF. The DNA for the CDR3 is TGTGCCTGGAGTGTAGGGGTTGGTCCTAGCGGGCTCCCGCAGTATTTT.